This entry lists 24 T cell receptor beta chains sequenced from one sample in a study of regulatory T cells in long-lasting Graves disease. Time point described: newly diagnosed GD, antithyroid drugs for less than 3 months. After RNA was extracted from PBMCs, the TCR library was made from it. The TCR beta library used iRepertoire HTBI primers with Arm-PCR amplification of CDR3. TCRdb re-analysed the multiplex PCR reads in MiXCR, keeping a single row per CDR3 protein. The table has approximately 210,000 distinct CDR3 sequences, around 20% seen once. The material sequenced was peripheral blood mononuclear cells (PBMCs), taken at new diagnosis, from a patient treated with antithyroid drugs. The receptors originated from a female donor with Graves disease.

This chain joins TRBV15 and TRBJ2-6; 7 bases line up with TRBD1. The CDR3 sequence is 16 residues long. CDR1 and CDR2 (germline): LNHNV, YYDKDF (reference sequence). V shed 5 bases, J shed 1 base, and the junction held 5 bases outside the gene matches. The CDR3, as DNA: TGTGCCACCAGCGAAGGGGGCCCGTCTGGGGCCAACGTCCTGACTTTC. Its protein is CATSEGGPSGANVLTF.

This clonotype was detected ten times or more. This sequence joins TRBV27 and TRBJ2-3; 9 bases align to TRBD1. The CDR3 spans 18 residues. V trimming: 8 bases; J trimming: 10 bases; junction bases outside the gene matches: 25. Per germline, CDR1 MNHEY and CDR2 SMNVEV (reference sequence). The CDR3 DNA follows: TGTGCCAGCGTACCGGGACAGGGAGTTCGTACCGGGACCCCGGCGCAGTATTTT. Residues: CASVPGQGVRTGTPAQYF.

This clonotype was detected many times. V is TRBV6-2 or TRBV6-3 and J is TRBJ2-1; 9 nucleotides match TRBD2. The CDR3 has 14 residues. Trimming took 4 bases from V and 6 from J; bases not matched to a gene: 4. Germline CDR1 is MNHEY and CDR2 is SVGEGT. CDR3 protein: CASSSLAGFNEQFF. DNA of the CDR3: TGTGCCAGCAGTTCGCTAGCGGGGTTCAATGAGCAGTTCTTC.

This clonotype was counted many times. The gene calls are TRBV20-1 and TRBJ1-1; D possibly corresponds to TRBD1 (5 bases). This CDR3 has 16 residues. Germline V gene data show CDR1 as DFQATT and CDR2 as SNEGSKA (reference sequence). Deletions cut 0 bases from V and 5 bases from J, with 19 bases between. The CDR3 region has the DNA TGCAGTGCTAGAGATGGCTTGAGGCAGGGCTTTACTGAAGCTTTCTTT. It yields the protein CSARDGLRQGFTEAFF.

This clonotype has a count of ten or more. The rearrangement links TRBV4-3 to TRBJ2-2; maybe TRBD1 (6 bases). The length of the CDR3 is 14 residues. The V and J ends lost 5 bases and 8 bases respectively, with 15 bases between them. Germline V gene sequence: CDR1 LGHNA, CDR2 YSLEER. The CDR3 sequence is CASSAQGPGGELFF. In DNA, the CDR3 is TGCGCCAGCAGCGCCCAGGGGCCTGGGGGGGAGCTGTTTTTT.

This clonotype was seen ten or more times. This rearrangement joins TRBV18 to TRBJ1-2; 7 bases map to TRBD1. Trimming removed 8 bases from V and 5 bases from J; junction bases left unmatched: 8. CDR3 length: 13 amino acids. Germline loops: CDR1 KGHSH, CDR2 LQKENI. CDR3 DNA: TGTGCCAGCAGCCCTGGACAGGATTATGGCTACACCTTC. Encoded protein: CASSPGQDYGYTF.

This clonotype was recorded a few times. This chain connects TRBV4-3 to TRBJ1-4, with a weak D call TRBD1 (6 bases). The germline CDR1 and CDR2 sequences are LGHNA and YSLEER. Trimming removed 2 bases from V and 8 bases from J, with 15 bases in between. The CDR3 runs to 15 residues. The CDR3 sequence: CASSQLPGAVEKLFF. CDR3 DNA: TGCGCCAGCAGCCAACTTCCGGGGGCGGTCGAAAAACTGTTTTTT.

This clonotype was observed many times. The chain combines TRBV19 with TRBJ2-2; D unresolved. Germline V gene data show CDR1 as LNHDA and CDR2 as SQIVND (reference sequence). Deletions cut 5 bases from V and 1 base from J, with 8 bases between. The CDR3 contains 14 residues. Here the CDR3 reads CASSFPVNTGELFF. CDR3 DNA sequence: TGTGCCAGTAGTTTCCCTGTGAACACCGGGGAGCTGTTTTTT.

This clonotype was seen many times. The V and J genes are TRBV2 and TRBJ1-1; D perhaps matches TRBD1 (5 bases). CDR3 size: 13 residues. Trimming cost V 7 bases and J 3 bases, with 12 bases left between them. The V gene's germline CDR1 is SNHLY and CDR2 FYNNEI. CDR3 sequence reads: CASNRNSDTEAFF. As DNA, the CDR3 is TGTGCCAGCAACAGGAACTCGGACACTGAAGCTTTCTTT.

This clonotype appeared many times. The J gene is TRBJ2-1, the V gene TRBV5-5; D uncertain. The V and J ends lost 2 bases and 4 bases respectively, with 7 bases between them. The germline V gene has CDR1 SGHKS and CDR2 YYEKEE (reference sequence). The CDR3 extends over 13 amino acids. The CDR3 DNA follows: TGTGCCAGCAGCTTAACAGCGTACAATGAGCAGTTCTTC. Its protein product is CASSLTAYNEQFF.

This clonotype was recorded at least ten times. This sequence joins TRBV30 and TRBJ2-7; 11 nucleotides match TRBD2. The germline gives CDR1 GTSNPN, CDR2 SVGIG (reference sequence). This CDR3 region has 17 residues. Trimming at V came to 0 bases and at J to 0 bases, leaving 7 bases not matched to a gene. The CDR3 spells CAWSVPFSGRASYEQYF. For the CDR3, the DNA is TGTGCCTGGAGTGTTCCCTTTAGCGGGAGGGCCTCCTACGAGCAGTACTTC.

This clonotype appeared many times. The V gene is TRBV10-3, the J gene TRBJ2-5; 8 nucleotides align to TRBD1. This CDR3 comprises 17 residues. Germline values: CDR1 ENHRY, CDR2 SYGVKD. J was trimmed by 4 bases and V by 3 bases; bases with no gene match: 13. CDR3 residues: CAISDTPGRGQGETQYF. CDR3 DNA sequence: TGTGCCATCAGTGATACCCCTGGCAGGGGGCAGGGAGAGACCCAGTACTTC.

This clonotype was seen ten or more times. The J gene is TRBJ1-4, the V gene TRBV24-1; TRBD1 might be the D (6 bases). This CDR3 spans 16 amino acids. Germline lookup yields CDR1 KGHDR and CDR2 SFDVKD. V shed 4 bases and J shed 3 bases, with 14 bases lying between them. CDR3 DNA sequence: TGTGCCACCAGTGACCGTGTACAGGGCTCTAATGAAAAACTGTTTTTT. Protein sequence: CATSDRVQGSNEKLFF.

This clonotype occurred a few times. The chain has TRBV20-1 and TRBJ2-5; D possibly corresponds to TRBD2 (6 bases). V was shortened by 5 bases and J by 5 bases, with 30 bases between the two germline ends. The CDR3 extends over 18 amino acids. Germline CDR1 and CDR2: DFQATT and SNEGSKA (reference sequence). CDR3 coding DNA: TGCAGTGCTGAAAGTATCGGTTCGCGGGAATATTCGGGGGAGACCCAGTACTTC. This sequence encodes CSAESIGSREYSGETQYF.

This clonotype was recorded at least ten times. This sequence joins TRBV6-1 and TRBJ2-1; possible D gene TRBD2, 6 bases. Trimming cost V 6 bases and J 9 bases, with 12 bases left between them. The germline gives CDR1 MNHNS, CDR2 SASEGT. CDR3 length: 12 amino acids. The CDR3 region has the DNA TGTGCCAGCAGGGCCGCGGGGAGTGAGCAGTTCTTC. This gives the protein CASRAAGSEQFF.

The chain has TRBV28 and TRBJ2-1; a possible D gene is TRBD2 (5 bases). The last part of the DNA fits TRBJ2-5 better; the J call may be wrong. The CDR3 loop spans 16 amino acids. Germline V gene sequence: CDR1 MDHEN, CDR2 SYDVKM. In nucleotides, the CDR3 is TGTGCCAGCACCGAAAACACCCGTAGCGCCTCGGGGACCCAGTACTTC. Its protein product is CASTENTRSASGTQYF.

In its sample, this clonotype was seen many times. This sequence joins TRBV30 and TRBJ1-4; 9 bases match TRBD1. V dropped 7 bases and J dropped 8; count of bases not matched to a gene: 11. The germline V gene has CDR1 GTSNPN and CDR2 SVGIG (reference sequence). This CDR3 comprises 14 residues. The DNA of the CDR3 is TGTGCCTTCATAAAACAGGGGGCTAGAGAAAAACTGTTTTTT. Protein product: CAFIKQGAREKLFF.

This clonotype was counted at least ten times. The chain combines TRBV28 with TRBJ1-6, with 7 positions matching TRBD1. The ends lost 7 bases at V and 8 bases at J; junction bases unmatched: 11. Germline V gene lookup returns CDR1 MDHEN and CDR2 SYDVKM. This CDR3 is built from 15 residues. The CDR3 coding sequence is TGTGCCAGCACCAGGGGGGGTCGAGAGGATTCACCCCTCCACTTT. Translated: CASTRGGREDSPLHF.

This clonotype was counted ten times or more. The chain uses TRBV11-3 and TRBJ1-1; 7 bases are shared with TRBD1. Germline V gene lookup returns CDR1 SGHNT and CDR2 YENEEA. The V and J ends lost 2 bases and 1 base, in that order; junction bases with no gene match: 1. This CDR3 is built from 14 residues. This CDR3 reads CASSLSGGNTEAFF. Here the CDR3 DNA reads TGTGCCAGCAGCTTATCAGGGGGGAACACTGAAGCTTTCTTT. Full variable domain (missing parts from reference TRBV11-3 and TRBJ1-1): EAGVVQSPRYKIIEKKQPVAFWCNPISGHNTLYWYLQNLGQGPELLIRYENEEAVDDSQLPKDRFSAERLKGVDSTLKIQPAELGDSAVYLCASSLSGGNTEAFFGQGTRLTVV.

In its sample, this clonotype was seen many times. The V call is TRBV28, the J call TRBJ1-1; TRBD1 matches 8 bases. The ends lost 1 base at V and 4 bases at J; junction bases unmatched: 14. This CDR3 is 18 amino acids long. The V gene's germline CDR1 is MDHEN and CDR2 SYDVKM. The CDR3 sequence is CASSLFFRGRGLSTEAFF. In DNA form, the CDR3 reads TGTGCCAGCAGTTTATTTTTCCGGGGCAGGGGGCTCTCCACTGAAGCTTTCTTT.

This clonotype has only a few counts. One base away lies a much larger clone, so this may be a sequencing read error. The chain is built from TRBV3-1 and TRBJ1-1; D possibly corresponds to TRBD1 (5 bases). The germline CDR1 and CDR2 sequences are LGHDT and YNNKEL (reference sequence). The CDR3 consists of 15 residues. The CDR3 sequence: CASGQDWGPNTEAFF. The CDR3 region has the DNA TGTGCCAGCGGCCAAGATTGGGGCCCGAACACTGAAGCTTTCTTT.

The J gene is TRBJ2-7, the V gene TRBV9; 8 nucleotides line up with TRBD1. The germline V gene has CDR1 SGDLS and CDR2 YYNGEE. The CDR3 spans 14 residues. With V trimmed by 3 bases and J by 2 bases, 4 bases remained unmatched. CDR3 bases: TGTGCCAGCAGCGACAGGGGGATGGCCTACGAGCAGTACTTC. As protein: CASSDRGMAYEQYF.

This clonotype was counted ten times or more. The chain links TRBV5-6 to TRBJ2-2, with 12 bases matching TRBD1. CDR1 SGHDT and CDR2 YYEEEE come from the germline V gene. The CDR3 is 18 residues long. V was pared by 1 base and J by 3 bases, with 7 bases of the junction left unmatched. The CDR3 loop reads CASSLLVGQGADTGELFF. CDR3 nucleotide sequence: TGTGCCAGCAGCTTGTTAGTGGGACAGGGGGCCGACACCGGGGAGCTGTTTTTT.

This clonotype was seen at least ten times. The chain is built from TRBV27 and TRBJ1-1; no firm D call. There are 15 residues in the CDR3. Trimming left V 4 bases short and J 4 bases short, with 16 bases between. Per the germline V gene, CDR1 is MNHEY and CDR2 is SMNVEV (reference sequence). The CDR3 protein is CASSSRQALRTEAFF. CDR3 coding DNA: TGTGCCAGCAGTTCCAGGCAGGCTCTGCGCACTGAAGCTTTCTTT.